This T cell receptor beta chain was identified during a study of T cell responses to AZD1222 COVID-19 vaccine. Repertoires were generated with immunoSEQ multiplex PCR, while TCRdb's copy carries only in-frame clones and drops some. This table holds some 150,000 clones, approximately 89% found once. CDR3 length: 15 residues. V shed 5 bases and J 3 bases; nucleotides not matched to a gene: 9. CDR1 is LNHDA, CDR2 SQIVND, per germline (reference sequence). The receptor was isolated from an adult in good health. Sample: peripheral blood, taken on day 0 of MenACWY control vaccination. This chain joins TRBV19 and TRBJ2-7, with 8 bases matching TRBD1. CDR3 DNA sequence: TGTGCCAGTAGTGTCGGACAGGGCGCGTTCTACGAGCAGTACTTC. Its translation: CASSVGQGAFYEQYF.